The clone carrying this TCR beta chain was seen a single time. Its antigen is still unknown. The sample belongs to a study of cytomegalovirus exposure and HLA in healthy donors. The PCR was carried out with 60 Vbeta primers and 13 Jbeta primers. Assay used: immunoSEQ multiplex PCR; TCRdb lists only in-frame clones, some missing. The table shows around 190,000 clones, with about 84% occurring only once. Germline CDR1 and CDR2: LNHDA and SQIVND (reference sequence). Trimming removed 11 bases from V and 0 bases from J; junction bases left unmatched: 4. The CDR3 length is 14 residues. Study results and caveats: The authors enumerated roughly 160 TCR beta chains as linked to cytomegalovirus. Per a prior analysis, the majority of TCR beta V segments were productive roughly 87% or roughly 30% of the time. The authors excluded some V segments, including TRBV6-2 and TRBV6-3, as indistinguishable.

The sequenced sample consisted of PBMCs. J is TRBJ2-2 and V is TRBV19; the match to TRBD1 covers 9 bases. This sequence was found in a woman aged 25 to 45 in good health and CMV-seropositive. The CDR3 sequence is CAARDRANTGELFF. The CDR3, as DNA: TGTGCCGCAAGGGACAGGGCGAACACCGGGGAGCTGTTTTTT.